This record looks at one TCR beta chain sequence and its context. Per the study methods: It was from reference gene primer amplification that nucleated cell counts were estimated. Sequencing was performed with immunoSEQ multiplex PCR; in TCRdb, only in-frame clones are kept and a portion is missing. The V and J calls and clone size are taken from that table; D and trimming were inferred from the DNA. The profile shows over 95,000 clones, approximately 79% of them singletons. This sample is drawn from a study of blood T cell repertoires in COVID-19. Study information: Whether acute or convalescent, the COVID-19 samples came from the United States, Italy and Spain. From T cells, B-cell-depleted T cells, or PBMCs came the material, which was cDNA or gDNA.

Germline V lookup: CDR1 SQVTM, CDR2 ANQGSEA. Trimming shortened V by 3 bases and J by 0 bases, and 12 bases separated the two germline ends. CDR3 length: 16 residues. This chain joins TRBV29-1 and TRBJ2-6; D remains unclear. The sample comprised peripheral blood. This TCR derives from a woman older than 75 with active or convalescent COVID-19. The CDR3 DNA follows: TGCAGCGTTGAGGAGCCTCTAAGCTCTGGGGCCAACGTCCTGACTTTC. This gives the protein CSVEEPLSSGANVLTF.